This TCR beta chain comes out of a study of blood T cell repertoires in COVID-19. Study-level background: T cells, B-cell-depleted T cells, or PBMCs supplied cDNA or gDNA.

Per the original data handling: Scientists estimated how many nucleated cells there were by amplifying reference gene primers. Method: immunoSEQ multiplex PCR; TCRdb's copy keeps in-frame clones and lacks some. The DNA was the basis for D and trimming; V, J and clone size are from that table. In the table there are fewer than 350,000 clones, around 90% of which are singletons. The CDR3 sequence is 19 residues long. The specimen sequenced was PBMCs or T cells enriched from blood (not recorded which). The chain combines TRBV21-1 with TRBJ2-1; TRBD2 reflects the table's D call only, with no check against the DNA. TRBV21-1 has pseudogene status. This clonotype originated in a man aged 40-49 years who had been exposed to COVID-19. Here the CDR3 reads CASSKDRLAGRRSYNEQFF. Here the CDR3 DNA reads TGTGCCAGCAGCAAAGATCGGCTAGCCGGGAGACGGTCCTACAATGAGCAGTTCTTC.